This entry features one TCR beta chain sequence. What it binds is not known. This entry belongs to a study of T-cell memory formation after mild COVID-19. Study-wide context: Largely, TCR clusters stayed within a single donor. Findings and caveats of the study: Contracting CD4+ clones sat mainly in CM and EM; CD8+ in EMRA.

CDR1 and CDR2 from the germline V gene are SQVTM and ANQGSEA. This CDR3 is built from 13 residues. V was pared by 7 bases and J by 5 bases, with 17 bases between. TCRdb recomputed calls from the 5' RACE reads with MiXCR, one row per CDR3 protein. The sample yields more than 150,000 distinct CDR3 sequences, 18% seen once. The clonotype was recovered from a young man who had mild COVID-19 (a few samples of this study predate the infection). Cell type and time point are not known. V is TRBV29-1 and J is TRBJ1-1; D might be TRBD1 (6 bases). The sample comprised PBMCs or a T cell subset sorted from them (not recorded which). The CDR3 sequence is CSGVPQGGTEAFF. In nucleotides, the CDR3 is TGCAGCGGGGTTCCACAGGGTGGTACTGAAGCTTTCTTT.